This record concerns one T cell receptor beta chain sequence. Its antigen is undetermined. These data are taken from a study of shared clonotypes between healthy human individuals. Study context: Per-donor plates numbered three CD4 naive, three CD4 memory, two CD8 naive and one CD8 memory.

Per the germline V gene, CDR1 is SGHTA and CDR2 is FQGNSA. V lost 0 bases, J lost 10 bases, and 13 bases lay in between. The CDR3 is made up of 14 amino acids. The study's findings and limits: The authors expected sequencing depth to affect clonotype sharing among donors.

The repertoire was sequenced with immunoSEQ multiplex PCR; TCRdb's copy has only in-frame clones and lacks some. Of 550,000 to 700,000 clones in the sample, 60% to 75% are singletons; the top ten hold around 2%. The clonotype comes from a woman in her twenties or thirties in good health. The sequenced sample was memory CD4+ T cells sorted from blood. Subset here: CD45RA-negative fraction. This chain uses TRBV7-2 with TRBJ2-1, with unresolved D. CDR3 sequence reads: CASSLALLGREQFF. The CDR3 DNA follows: TGTGCCAGCAGCTTAGCGCTTTTAGGGCGGGAGCAGTTCTTC.